The 21 T cell receptor beta chains below all came from one sample that was sequenced in a study of regulatory T cells in long-lasting Graves disease. Arm-PCR of CDR3 regions and iRepertoire HTBI primers were the basis on which TCR beta libraries were built. TCRdb itself ran the multiplex PCR reads through MiXCR, one entry per CDR3 protein. This sample carries a few hundred thousand distinct CDR3 sequences, 18% of them seen once, and the ten largest clones take roughly 15%. Time point defined: newly diagnosed GD, antithyroid drugs for less than 3 months. TCR sequences were obtained from RNA taken from PBMCs. In addition, the sample was reused for a study of T cells in Graves' hyperthyroidism and ophthalmopathy.

Sequences were derived from peripheral blood mononuclear cells (PBMCs), sampled at new diagnosis, from a patient treated with antithyroid drugs. These receptors were obtained from a woman aged 25 to 39 with Graves disease.

This clonotype showed up many times. The chain has TRBV2 and TRBJ2-3; D remains unclear. The CDR3 contains 14 residues. Looked up from germline, CDR1 is SNHLY and CDR2 is FYNNEI. Between the trimmed V and J ends, which lost 4 bases and 3 bases, there was a span of 11 bases. The CDR3 sequence: CASSVRLETDTQYF. The CDR3 coding sequence is TGTGCCAGCAGTGTCCGACTCGAAACAGATACGCAGTATTTT.

This clonotype was observed a handful of times. The chain couples TRBV19 to TRBJ1-2; D is perhaps TRBD1 (6 bases). Per germline, CDR1 LNHDA and CDR2 SQIVND (reference sequence). V lost 3 bases, J lost 2 bases, and 13 bases lay in between. The CDR3 has 15 residues. The CDR3 region has the DNA TGTGCCAGTAGTATGGTGGCTCAGGGGAACTATGGCTACACCTTC. Encoded protein: CASSMVAQGNYGYTF.

This clonotype was detected a few times. V gene TRBV10-1 combines with J gene TRBJ2-7, with 10 bases that match TRBD1. V shed 4 bases and J 3 bases; nucleotides not matched to a gene: 15. The germline V gene encodes CDR1 WNHNN and CDR2 SYGVQD (reference sequence). The CDR3 runs to 18 residues. The CDR3 sequence is CASSGGTNSGTGVYEQYF. The CDR3 nucleotides read TGCGCCAGCAGTGGGGGTACGAATTCCGGGACAGGGGTCTACGAGCAGTACTTC.

V is TRBV5-4 and J is TRBJ1-6, with TRBD1 as a possible D gene (5 bases). The germline V and J ends were trimmed by 2 bases and 8 bases, with 11 bases remaining between them. This CDR3 region has 14 residues. Germline assignment: CDR1 SGHNT and CDR2 YYREEE (reference sequence). CDR3 amino acids: CASSFKGLDSPLHF. Written as DNA, the CDR3 is TGTGCCAGCAGCTTTAAGGGGCTGGATTCACCCCTCCACTTT.

In this sample, this clonotype turned up a few times. This chain links TRBV6-1 with TRBJ1-2; no firm D call. Per germline, CDR1 MNHNS and CDR2 SASEGT. Trimming cost V 8 bases and J 0 bases, with 13 bases left between them. The CDR3 loop spans 14 amino acids. CDR3 sequence reads: CASGKITANYGYTF. In DNA, the CDR3 is TGTGCCAGCGGAAAGATTACGGCTAACTATGGCTACACCTTC.

This clonotype has more than one count but fewer than ten. The chain joins TRBV4-1 to TRBJ2-3, with 9 positions matching TRBD2. Germline assignment: CDR1 MGHRA and CDR2 YSYEKL. With 0 bases clipped from V and 0 bases from J, the junction kept 13 bases outside the gene matches. This CDR3 has 20 residues. The CDR3 protein is CASSQEPRSGGVTSTDTQYF. The CDR3 DNA is TGCGCCAGCAGCCAAGAACCACGTAGCGGGGGAGTTACTAGCACAGATACGCAGTATTTT.

This clonotype was seen ten or more times. This chain connects TRBV20-1 to TRBJ2-6; 7 bases are a match to TRBD1. The germline gives CDR1 DFQATT, CDR2 SNEGSKA (reference sequence). V dropped 6 bases and J dropped 0; count of bases not matched to a gene: 8. This CDR3 region has 16 residues. CDR3 protein: CSALQGLSSGANVLTF. The CDR3 DNA sequence: TGCAGTGCCTTACAGGGGTTAAGCTCTGGGGCCAACGTCCTGACTTTC.

As regards this clonotype: A much larger clone differs from this one at a single base, so this may be a read error. CDR3: CATSKDTPHNTGAFF. The CDR3 DNA reads TGTGCCACCAGCAAAGACACCCCCCACAACACTGGAGCTTTCTTT. The chain uses TRBV15 and TRBJ1-1, with unresolved D. The CDR3 runs to 15 residues. The germline CDR1 and CDR2 sequences are LNHNV and YYDKDF (reference sequence).

This clonotype was detected many times. This rearrangement joins TRBV5-8 to TRBJ1-1; D is unclear. The CDR3 consists of 13 residues. Germline V gene data show CDR1 as SGHTS and CDR2 as YDEGEE. With 4 bases removed from V and 11 bases from J, the gap between germline ends came to 18 bases. In DNA form, the CDR3 reads TGTGCCAGCAGCCCGACTTACTTGGACCGGGCTTTCTTT. Translated, it gives CASSPTYLDRAFF.

This clonotype was seen ten or more times. The chain links TRBV5-1 to TRBJ1-2, with TRBD1 as a possible D gene (5 bases). The CDR3 has 15 residues. Germline CDR1 SGHRS, CDR2 YFSETQ. V was pared by 4 bases and J by 3 bases, with 16 bases between. As DNA, the CDR3 is TGCGCCAGCAGCCTAGGCGGGACGGACGACTATGGCTACACCTTC. Translated: CASSLGGTDDYGYTF.

On this clonotype: With a far larger clone one base away, a read error is the likely cause. The chain carries TRBV7-2 and TRBJ2-7; maybe TRBD2 (6 bases). There are 13 residues in the CDR3. Looked up from germline, CDR1 is SGHTA and CDR2 is FQGNSA. V gave up 3 bases and J gave up 7 bases, with 13 bases separating them. The CDR3 reads CASSLGGANEQYF. The CDR3 region has the DNA TGTGCCAGCAGCTTGGGCGGGGCCAATGAGCAGTACTTC.

This clonotype was detected many times. The rearrangement links TRBV6-2 or TRBV6-3 to TRBJ1-6; a possible D gene is TRBD1 (6 bases). Germline V gives CDR1 MNHEY, CDR2 SVGEGT. This CDR3 has 15 residues. The germline V and J ends were trimmed by 0 bases and 4 bases, with 7 bases remaining between them. The CDR3 nucleotides read TGTGCCAGCAGTTACTCGCAGGGGTATAATTCACCCCTCCACTTT. Residues: CASSYSQGYNSPLHF.

The V and J genes are TRBV2 and TRBJ1-2, with a weak D call TRBD1 (6 bases). The germline gives CDR1 SNHLY, CDR2 FYNNEI. CDR3 length: 12 residues. Deletions cut 5 bases from V and 6 bases from J, with 10 bases between. CDR3 residues: CASSRDIDGYTF. The CDR3 nucleotides read TGTGCCAGCAGTCGGGACATCGATGGCTACACCTTC. The complete variable domain, with remaining parts taken from reference TRBV2 and TRBJ1-2, reads EPEVTQTPSHQVTQMGQEVILRCVPISNHLYFYWYRQILGQKVEFLVSFYNNEISEKSEIFDDQFSVERPDGSNFTLKIRSTKLEDSAMYFCASSRDIDGYTFGSGTRLTVV.

The V call is TRBV5-6, the J call TRBJ1-1; no definite D call. Per the germline V gene, CDR1 is SGHDT and CDR2 is YYEEEE. Trimming removed 2 bases at V and 1 base at J, with 9 bases between. This CDR3 has 14 residues. This CDR3 is CASSFQRGNTEAFF. CDR3 nucleotide sequence: TGTGCCAGCAGCTTCCAGCGAGGGAACACTGAAGCTTTCTTT.

This clonotype was observed a handful of times. This could be a read error, since a much larger clone is one nucleotide away. The rearrangement uses TRBV2 and TRBJ1-5; 10 nucleotides align to TRBD1. CDR3 length: 17 residues. CDR1 SNHLY and CDR2 FYNNEI come from the germline V gene. In DNA form, the CDR3 reads TGTGCCAGCGGTGAGGGGACAGGGGTATATAGCAATCAGCCCCAGCATTTT. This translates into CASGEGTGVYSNQPQHF.

This clonotype was counted ten times or more. V gene TRBV7-8 combines with J gene TRBJ1-1; D is ambiguous. Trimming shortened V by 0 bases and J by 5 bases, and 13 bases separated the two germline ends. CDR1 SGHVS and CDR2 FQNEAQ come from the germline V gene. CDR3 length: 15 residues. The CDR3 is CASSLALSAETEAFF. As DNA, the CDR3 is TGTGCCAGCAGCTTAGCGCTAAGTGCGGAGACTGAAGCTTTCTTT. The whole variable domain, remainder taken from reference TRBV7-8 and TRBJ1-1, is GAGVSQSPRYKVAKRGQDVALRCDPISGHVSLFWYQQALGQGPEFLTYFQNEAQLDKSGLPSDRFFAERPEGSVSTLKIQRTQQEDSAVYLCASSLALSAETEAFFGQGTRLTVV.

This clonotype was counted many times. This chain joins TRBV5-1 and TRBJ1-6; TRBD1 matches at 9 bases. Trimming cost V 4 bases and J 9 bases; bases outside gene matches: 14. There are 17 residues in the CDR3. Per the germline V gene, CDR1 is SGHRS and CDR2 is YFSETQ. The DNA of the CDR3 is TGCGCCAGCAGCCAACAACCGCCGGGACAGGGCACTTCACCCCTCCACTTT. Translating it yields CASSQQPPGQGTSPLHF.

J is TRBJ2-3 and V is TRBV20-1, with D possibly matching TRBD1 (5 bases). The CDR3 totals 16 residues. Germline V gene lookup returns CDR1 DFQATT and CDR2 SNEGSKA (reference sequence). V was pared by 6 bases and J by 2 bases, with 21 bases between. This CDR3 reads CSASPGQPLLTDTQYF. As DNA, the CDR3 is TGCAGTGCGAGCCCTGGACAACCGCTCCTCACAGATACGCAGTATTTT.

This clonotype appeared many times. The chain employs TRBV20-1 and TRBJ1-1; TRBD1 aligns across 9 bases. The ends lost 7 bases at V and 7 bases at J; junction bases unmatched: 10. Germline-derived CDR1 and CDR2 are DFQATT and SNEGSKA (reference sequence). This CDR3 spans 13 amino acids. The CDR3 loop reads CSVAQGAEGEAFF. Written as DNA, the CDR3 is TGCAGTGTGGCACAGGGGGCTGAGGGTGAAGCTTTCTTT.

This clonotype turned up a few times. The V call is TRBV4-1, the J call TRBJ1-3; a possible D gene is TRBD1 (6 bases). The CDR3 sequence is 15 residues long. Trimming stripped 7 bases from V and 0 bases from J, with 13 bases between. Per germline, CDR1 MGHRA and CDR2 YSYEKL. CDR3 sequence: CASTDSPYSGNTIYF. The DNA of the CDR3 is TGCGCCAGCACGGACAGCCCGTACTCTGGAAACACCATATATTTT.

This clonotype was counted many times. V usage is TRBV12-3 or TRBV12-4 and J usage is TRBJ1-2; D is perhaps TRBD1 (5 bases). V gave up 0 bases and J gave up 3 bases, with 8 bases separating them. The CDR3 sequence is 14 residues long. CDR3 protein: CASSLAGTDYGYTF. The CDR3 nucleotides read TGTGCCAGCAGTTTAGCCGGGACGGACTATGGCTACACCTTC.